This TCR beta chain originates from a study of T cells after yellow fever vaccination. Study-wide context: For low cell numbers, libraries were made with SMART-Seq v4 Ultra Low Input. Findings and caveats of the study: In FACS-sorted repertoires, abundant clonotypes from the bulk population could appear as contaminants. CD4 and CD8 compartments shared a small share of clonotypes, likely from convergent recombination. Primary-vaccination clones mostly resurfaced post-booster (approximately 96% CD4, approximately 89% CD8).

Note on this clonotype: Its cognate antigen is unknown.

This CDR3 is built from 15 residues. Trimming cost V 2 bases and J 7 bases, with 17 bases left between them. Germline V gives CDR1 LGHDT, CDR2 YNNKEL (reference sequence). TCRdb reprocessed the 5' RACE reads via MiXCR and lists one record per CDR3 protein. The profile shows a few hundred thousand distinct CDR3 sequences, about 8.7% of them singletons. The rearrangement joins TRBV3-1 to TRBJ2-5, with D perhaps TRBD2 (6 bases). The clonotype originates from a man younger than 35 who received the YFV17D yellow fever vaccine. The sample consisted of PBMCs, taken on the day of the first yellow fever vaccination. The chain's CDR3 is CASSQPQRAEATQYF. CDR3 nucleotides: TGTGCCAGCAGCCAACCCCAGCGGGCAGAGGCGACCCAGTACTTC.